This T cell receptor (beta chain) was sequenced for a study of Ad26.COV2.S vaccination and SARS-CoV-2 variants. Overall study: Once or twice, 56 days apart, Ad26.COV2.S was delivered intramuscularly.

Using immunoSEQ multiplex PCR, the repertoire was profiled, and TCRdb retains in-frame clones only, with some absent. The sample records around 400,000 clones, approximately 83% being singletons. This clone was seen more than once but under ten times. The CDR3 is made up of 15 amino acids. The V gene lost 7 bases and the J gene lost 0 bases, with 12 bases spanning the gap. In germline, CDR1 is LNHDA, CDR2 SQIVND (reference sequence). The treatment is: roughly 19 received Ad26.COV2.S at low or high dose, single or two shots; 5 received placebo; per-sample allocation not given. Samples came from day 63 after the first vaccine or placebo injection.

This TCR was recovered from a person aged 18 to 65 who received the Ad26.COV2.S COVID-19 vaccine or a placebo. The specimen comprised peripheral blood, sampled in a trial of Ad26.COV2.S vaccine versus placebo. The chain employs TRBV19 and TRBJ2-2; D may be TRBD2 (6 bases). CDR3 in DNA: TGTGCCAGTACCTTTGGGGGGTCGAACACCGGGGAGCTGTTTTTT. It encodes CASTFGGSNTGELFF. Variable domain in full (rest from reference TRBV19 and TRBJ2-2): DGGITQSPKYLFRKEGQNVTLSCEQNLNHDAMYWYRQDPGQGLRLIYYSQIVNDFQKGDIAEGYSVSREKKESFPLTVTSAQKNPTAFYLCASTFGGSNTGELFFGEGSRLTVL.